This T cell receptor (beta chain) was obtained from a study of T cells after yellow fever vaccination. TCRdb processed the 5' RACE reads anew with MiXCR; each CDR3 protein has one entry. The sample lists almost 600,000 distinct CDR3 sequences; less than 15% were seen once. This clonotype has just a few counts. The CDR3 runs 15 residues. The germline gives CDR1 DFQATT, CDR2 SNEGSKA (reference sequence). J gave up 2 bases and V 5 bases, and 3 bases lay outside the gene matches. The sequenced sample was PBMCs, obtained on the day of the yellow fever booster vaccination. This sequence was found in a man between 25 and 39 years old who received the YFV17D yellow fever vaccine. This chain joins TRBV20-1 and TRBJ2-7; TRBD2 matches at 16 bases. The CDR3 nucleotides are TGCAGTGCTGGGACTAGCGGGAGGGTACCCTACGAGCAGTACTTC. Its protein is CSAGTSGRVPYEQYF.